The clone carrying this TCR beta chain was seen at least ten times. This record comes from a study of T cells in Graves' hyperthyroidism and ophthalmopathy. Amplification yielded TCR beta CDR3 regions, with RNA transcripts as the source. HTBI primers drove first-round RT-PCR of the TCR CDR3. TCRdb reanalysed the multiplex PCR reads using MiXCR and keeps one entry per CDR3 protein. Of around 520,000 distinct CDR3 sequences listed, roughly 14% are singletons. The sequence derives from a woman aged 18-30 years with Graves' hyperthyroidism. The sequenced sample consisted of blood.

Written as DNA, the CDR3 is TGTGCCAGCAATCTAAACGGGAAGAACGAGCAGTACGTC. Its protein product is CASNLNGKNEQYV. The J gene is TRBJ2-7, the V gene TRBV6-1; weak D call: TRBD2 (5 bases). Germline CDR1 is MNHNS and CDR2 is SASEGT. This CDR3 is built from 13 residues. Trimming removed 7 bases at V and 5 bases at J, with 15 bases between.